This T cell receptor (beta chain) derives from a study of control samples from healthy donors and cancer patients. Clones were sequenced by immunoSEQ multiplex PCR, and TCRdb holds only the in-frame ones, with some missing. The data contain under 150,000 clones, over 90% of them singletons. The sequence was collected from a man between 25 and 39 years old in good health. The sequencing sample was made of blood.

CDR3 nucleotides: TGCGCCAGCAGCTCATCCTGGGCCAGGGAAAACACTGAAGCTTTCTTT. This gives the protein CASSSSWARENTEAFF. The gene calls are TRBV5-1 and TRBJ1-1, with D maybe TRBD1 (5 bases). V was clipped by 3 bases and J by 2 bases, with 17 bases between them. The CDR3 consists of 16 residues. The V gene's germline CDR1 is SGHRS and CDR2 YFSETQ.